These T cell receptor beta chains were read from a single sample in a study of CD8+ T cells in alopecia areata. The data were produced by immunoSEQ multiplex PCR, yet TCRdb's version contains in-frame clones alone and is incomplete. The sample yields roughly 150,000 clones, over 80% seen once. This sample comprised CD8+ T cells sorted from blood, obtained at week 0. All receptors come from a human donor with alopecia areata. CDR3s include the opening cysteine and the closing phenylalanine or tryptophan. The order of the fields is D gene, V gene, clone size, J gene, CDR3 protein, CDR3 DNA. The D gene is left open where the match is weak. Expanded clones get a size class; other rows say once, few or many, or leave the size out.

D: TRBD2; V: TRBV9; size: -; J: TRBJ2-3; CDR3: CASSIGGGWTFTDTQYF; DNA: TGTGCCAGCAGCATAGGCGGGGGTTGGACCTTCACAGATACGCAGTATTTT
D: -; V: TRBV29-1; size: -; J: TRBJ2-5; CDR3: CSTQLAGVGETQYF; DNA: TGCAGCACCCAGCTGGCAGGGGTAGGGGAGACCCAGTACTTC
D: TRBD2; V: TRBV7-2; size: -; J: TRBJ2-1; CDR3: CASSSTSASSYNEQFF; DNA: TGTGCCAGCAGTTCCACTAGCGCGAGCTCCTACAATGAGCAGTTCTTC
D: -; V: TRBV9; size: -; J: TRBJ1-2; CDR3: CASDGAGSTF; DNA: TGTGCCAGCGACGGGGCAGGCTCCACCTTC
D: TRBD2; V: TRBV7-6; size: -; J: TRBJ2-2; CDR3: CASSMPGLAAVGGELFF; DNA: TGTGCCAGCAGCATGCCGGGACTAGCGGCCGTGGGCGGGGAGCTGTTTTTT
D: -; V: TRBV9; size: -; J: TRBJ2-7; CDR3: CASSVDTSYEQYF; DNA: TGTGCCAGCAGCGTAGATACTTCCTACGAGCAGTACTTC
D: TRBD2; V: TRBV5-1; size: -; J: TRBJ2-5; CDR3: CASSLAGAIQETQYF; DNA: TGCGCCAGCAGCTTAGCGGGAGCAATCCAAGAGACCCAGTACTTC
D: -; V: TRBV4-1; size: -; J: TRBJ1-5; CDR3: CASSQGGRQPQHF; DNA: TGCGCCAGCAGCCAAGGGGGGAGACAGCCCCAGCATTTT
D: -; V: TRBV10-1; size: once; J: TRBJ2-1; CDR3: CASSKMGLLNEQFF; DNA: TGCGCCAGCAGTAAAATGGGACTCCTCAATGAGCAGTTCTTC
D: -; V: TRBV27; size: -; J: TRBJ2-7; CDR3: CASSLTASSYEQYF; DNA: TGTGCCAGCAGTTTAACGGCCAGCTCCTACGAGCAGTACTTC
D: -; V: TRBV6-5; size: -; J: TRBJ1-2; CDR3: CASSEGLNYGYTF; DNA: TGTGCCAGCAGCGAAGGACTTAACTATGGCTACACCTTC
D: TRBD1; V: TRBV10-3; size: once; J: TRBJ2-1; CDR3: CAISEGQGIEHNEQFF; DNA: TGTGCCATCAGTGAGGGACAGGGGATCGAGCACAATGAGCAGTTCTTC
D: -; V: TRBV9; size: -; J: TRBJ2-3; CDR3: CASSVVDSAGDTQYF; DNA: TGTGCCAGCAGCGTAGTTGATTCGGCTGGAGATACGCAGTATTTT
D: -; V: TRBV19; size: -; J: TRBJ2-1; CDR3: CASEGRLRDEQFF; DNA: TGTGCCAGTGAGGGACGACTACGGGATGAGCAGTTCTTC
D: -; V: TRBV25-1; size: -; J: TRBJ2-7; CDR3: CASRPGHIFNEQYF; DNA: TGTGCCAGCAGGCCGGGACACATTTTCAACGAGCAGTACTTC
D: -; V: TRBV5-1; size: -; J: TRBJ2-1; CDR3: CASSLGPSEQFF; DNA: TGCGCCAGCAGCTTGGGACCGAGTGAGCAGTTCTTC
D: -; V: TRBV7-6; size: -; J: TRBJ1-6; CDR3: CASSLNPGSDSPLHF; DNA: TGTGCCAGCAGCTTAAATCCAGGGTCGGATTCACCCCTCCACTTT
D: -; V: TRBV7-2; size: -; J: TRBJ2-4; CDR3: CASSFVGQEKNIQYF; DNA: TGTGCCAGCAGCTTTGTCGGCCAGGAGAAAAACATTCAGTACTTC
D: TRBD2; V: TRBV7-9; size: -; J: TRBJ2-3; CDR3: CASSLGLAGQRSTDTQYF; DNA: TGTGCCAGCAGCTTGGGACTAGCGGGGCAGCGGAGCACAGATACGCAGTATTTT
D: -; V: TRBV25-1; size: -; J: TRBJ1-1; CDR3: CASSAQGNTEAFF; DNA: TGTGCCAGCAGTGCCCAGGGGAACACTGAAGCTTTCTTT
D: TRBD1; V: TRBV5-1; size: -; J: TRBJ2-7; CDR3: CASSSGTGIPYEQYF; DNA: TGCGCCAGCAGTTCCGGGACAGGGATCCCCTACGAGCAGTACTTC
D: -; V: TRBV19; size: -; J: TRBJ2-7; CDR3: CASSVSGTPSSYEQYF; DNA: TGTGCCAGTAGTGTGTCCGGGACTCCCAGCTCCTACGAGCAGTACTTC
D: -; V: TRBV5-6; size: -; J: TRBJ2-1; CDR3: CASSYRGYNEQFF; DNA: TGTGCCAGCAGTTATAGGGGTTACAATGAGCAGTTCTTC
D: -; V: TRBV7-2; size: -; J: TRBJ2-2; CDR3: CASSLSELPGPGELFF; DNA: TGTGCCAGCAGCTTAAGTGAGCTACCCGGGCCCGGGGAGCTGTTTTTT
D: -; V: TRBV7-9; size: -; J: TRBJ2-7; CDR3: CASSPVGRGTYEQYF; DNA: TGTGCCAGCAGCCCCGTTGGCAGGGGAACCTACGAGCAGTACTTC
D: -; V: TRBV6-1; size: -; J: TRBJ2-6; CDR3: CASSGQNKGDASGANVLTF; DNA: TGTGCCAGCAGTGGGCAGAATAAAGGGGACGCCTCTGGGGCCAACGTCCTGACTTTC
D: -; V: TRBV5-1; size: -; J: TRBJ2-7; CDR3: CASSLDRSYEQYF; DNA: TGCGCCAGCAGCTTGGACAGGTCCTACGAGCAGTACTTC
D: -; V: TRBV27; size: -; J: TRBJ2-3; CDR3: CASRQGSGTDTQYF; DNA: TGTGCCAGCAGGCAAGGAAGTGGGACAGATACGCAGTATTTT
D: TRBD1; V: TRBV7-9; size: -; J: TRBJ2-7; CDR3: CASSSLQGGPYEQYF; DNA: TGTGCCAGCAGCTCTCTACAGGGGGGACCCTACGAGCAGTACTTC
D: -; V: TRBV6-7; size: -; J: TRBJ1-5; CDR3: CASPSRWHSNQPQHF; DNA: TGTGCCAGCCCGTCCAGGTGGCACAGCAATCAGCCCCAGCATTTT
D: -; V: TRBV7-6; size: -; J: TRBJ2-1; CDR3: CASSERRSSYNEQFF; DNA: TGTGCCAGCAGCGAGCGGAGGAGCTCCTACAATGAGCAGTTCTTC
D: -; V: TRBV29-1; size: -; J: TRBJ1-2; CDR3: CSVLPRDNYGYTF; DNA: TGCAGCGTTTTACCCCGGGACAACTATGGCTACACCTTC
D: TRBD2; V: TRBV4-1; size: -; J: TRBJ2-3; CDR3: CASSQDRLAGGIWATDTQYF; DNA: TGCGCCAGCAGCCAAGATCGACTAGCGGGAGGTATTTGGGCCACAGATACGCAGTATTTT
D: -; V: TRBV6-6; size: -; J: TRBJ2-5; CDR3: CASSYWAGETQYF; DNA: TGTGCCAGCAGTTACTGGGCAGGAGAGACCCAGTACTTC
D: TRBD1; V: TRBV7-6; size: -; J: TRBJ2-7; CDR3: CASSWRQGLSYEQYF; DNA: TGTGCCAGCAGCTGGAGACAGGGGCTTTCCTACGAGCAGTACTTC